The text below deals with one TCR beta chain. The PCR employed 60 Vbeta primers together with 13 Jbeta primers. Profiled with immunoSEQ multiplex PCR; TCRdb holds only in-frame clones, not every one. The sample includes around 100,000 clones, over 70% seen only once; the top ten take around 9.3%. The data derive from a study of cytomegalovirus exposure and HLA in healthy donors. The TCR sequence derives from a man between 50 and 59 years old in good health and CMV-seronegative. Source material: PBMCs.

The CDR3 coding sequence is TGTGCCAGTAGTCGTTCGATTGAGGTTAGGGGTCAGCCCCAGCATTTT. Translation gives CASSRSIEVRGQPQHF. The chain uses TRBV19 and TRBJ1-5, with a possible D match to TRBD1 (5 bases). This CDR3 comprises 16 residues. V was shortened by 5 bases and J by 6 bases, with 20 bases between the two germline ends. CDR1 and CDR2 (germline): LNHDA, SQIVND (reference sequence). The full variable domain, in which reference TRBV19 and TRBJ1-5 provide the parts outside the CDR3, is DGGITQSPKYLFRKEGQNVTLSCEQNLNHDAMYWYRQDPGQGLRLIYYSQIVNDFQKGDIAEGYSVSREKKESFPLTVTSAQKNPTAFYLCASSRSIEVRGQPQHFGDGTRLSIL.